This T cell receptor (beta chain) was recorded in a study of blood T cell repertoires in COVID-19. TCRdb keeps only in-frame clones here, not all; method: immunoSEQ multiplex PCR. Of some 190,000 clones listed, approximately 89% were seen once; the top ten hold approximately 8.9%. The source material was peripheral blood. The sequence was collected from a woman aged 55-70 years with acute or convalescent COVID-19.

The CDR3 DNA follows: TGCGCCAGCAGCTTGCTAGTCGCGGGGCTAGGGACTAACTATGGCTACACCTTC. Its protein is CASSLLVAGLGTNYGYTF. The V call is TRBV5-1, the J call TRBJ1-2; D might be TRBD1 (5 bases). V was shortened by 1 base and J by 0 bases, with 19 bases between the two germline ends. Germline V lookup: CDR1 SGHRS, CDR2 YFSETQ. The CDR3 totals 18 residues. The whole variable domain, filled in from reference TRBV5-1 and TRBJ1-2, reads KAGVTQTPRYLIKTRGQQVTLSCSPISGHRSVSWYQQTPGQGLQFLFEYFSETQRNKGNFPGRFSGRQFSNSRSEMNVSTLELGDSALYLCASSLLVAGLGTNYGYTFGSGTRLTVV.